This TCR beta chain was documented in a study of shared clonotypes between healthy human individuals. Study context: CD4 naive and memory got three plates each, CD8 naive two, CD8 memory one.

As processed by the authors: ImmunoSEQ yielded junction-only sequences lacking quality scores, so filtering differed. The data were produced by immunoSEQ multiplex PCR, yet TCRdb's version contains in-frame clones alone and is incomplete. V and J calls and clone size come straight from that table; D and trimming were deduced from the DNA. The sample includes about 600,000 clones, around 95% seen only once; the top ten take about 0.11%. Naive CD8 cells lacked CD45RO, underwent positive selection for CCR7 and left out terminally differentiated effector memory CD45RA+ cells. Study outcomes and limitations: Limited genetic and exposure-history diversity came from having few donors. Among non-shared clonotypes, generation probabilities were lower than among those shared by all four donors.

To note about this clone: Its antigen remains unknown. Other nucleotide sequences from this sample produce the same CDR3.

Looked up from germline, CDR1 is SEHNR and CDR2 is FQNEAQ (reference sequence). The CDR3 consists of 11 residues. V was shortened by 0 bases and J by 6 bases, with 3 bases between the two germline ends. This rearrangement joins TRBV7-9 to TRBJ2-7; D gene unclear. The sequenced sample consisted of naive CD8+ T cells sorted from blood. This sequence originates from a woman in her 30s in good health. The CDR3 bases are TGTGCCAGCAGCTTAGCGGGCGAGCAGTACTTC. Translation gives CASSLAGEQYF.